This T cell receptor (beta chain) was identified during a study of graft-versus-host responses after intestinal transplantation. Study context: Recipients received multivisceral, liver-intestinal, or isolated intestinal transplants. Among the recipients, all got anti-thymocyte globulin induction and then tacrolimus and steroids for about three years.

The protocol was immunoSEQ multiplex PCR, while the TCRdb copy is restricted to in-frame clones and leaves out a portion. Of about 98,000 clones in the sample, roughly 88% are singletons; the top ten hold more than 1.4%. Sequencing was performed on PBMCs, taken 255 days after intestinal transplant. The TCR comes from a human patient who received an intestinal transplant, so some T cells may come from the graft donor.

The chain's CDR3 is CASSFTGSGTDTQYF. Here the CDR3 DNA reads TGTGCCAGCAGCTTCACAGGGTCGGGCACAGATACGCAGTATTTT. The chain carries TRBV5-4 and TRBJ2-3, with D possibly TRBD1 on 6 matching bases. The V end lost 2 bases, the J end lost 1 base, and 11 bases lay between the germline ends. The CDR3 is 15 amino acids. The germline CDR1 and CDR2 sequences are SGHNT and YYREEE (reference sequence).